The TCR beta chain described here comes from a study of cytomegalovirus exposure and HLA in healthy donors. Study-wide points: Later work found that TCR association rates differed between HLA loci; DRB1 had the most and HLA-C the fewest. In an earlier analysis, productive rearrangement rates for most beta V segments clustered near 90% or 30%.

As regards this clone: What it binds is unknown.

The PCR employed 60 Vbeta primers together with 13 Jbeta primers. Produced via immunoSEQ multiplex PCR; TCRdb's table is partial and in-frame only. The sample has roughly 90,000 clones, about four fifths seen once. Germline CDR1 and CDR2: SNHLY and FYNNEI. This CDR3 is built from 14 residues. Losses at the gene ends were 8 bases for V and 5 bases for J; bases not matched to a gene: 8. This TCR derives from a man aged 25-45 years in good health and CMV-seronegative. The sample was PBMCs. The V gene is TRBV2, the J gene TRBJ2-3, with TRBD2 matching over 9 bases. CDR3 DNA: TGTGCCAGCGGGGGGCGGGGGGGCGAAGATACGCAGTATTTT. It specifies CASGGRGGEDTQYF. Variable domain in full (rest from reference TRBV2 and TRBJ2-3): EPEVTQTPSHQVTQMGQEVILRCVPISNHLYFYWYRQILGQKVEFLVSFYNNEISEKSEIFDDQFSVERPDGSNFTLKIRSTKLEDSAMYFCASGGRGGEDTQYFGPGTRLTVL.